Detailed here is one TCR beta chain. Its antigen is as yet unknown. This entry comes from a study of T-cell memory formation after mild COVID-19. A single record per CDR3 protein comes from TCRdb applying MiXCR to the 5' RACE reads. The repertoire includes some 280,000 distinct CDR3 sequences, around 15% of them detected once, and approximately 25% sits in the top ten. The study, taken as a whole, reports: Whereas later expanders leaned CD4+, clones contracting day 15 to 85 showed a balanced CD4/CD8 makeup. Memory from before infection featured some responding clones, which suggests cross-reactive memory joined.

The sequence derives from a man aged 18-30 years who had mild COVID-19 (a few samples of this study predate the infection). Cell type and time point are not known. Sequencing used PBMCs or a T cell subset sorted from them (not recorded which).

This chain's CDR3 is CASSVELTGRGNTIYF. In DNA, the CDR3 is TGTGCCAGCAGCGTAGAATTAACAGGCCGGGGAAACACCATATATTTT. The chain combines TRBV9 with TRBJ1-3; maybe TRBD1 (5 bases). Between the trimmed V and J ends, which lost 0 bases and 4 bases, there was a span of 14 bases. Per the germline V gene, CDR1 is SGDLS and CDR2 is YYNGEE. The CDR3 length is 16 residues.